This record looks at one TCR beta chain sequence and its context. Germline and junction disagree at one end, which may indicate a read error. The second PCR ran about 6 to 12 cycles with a sample-barcoded 5' primer and J-beta primers. MiXCR was run by TCRdb on the 5' RACE reads, yielding one entry per CDR3 protein. Of more than 1,400,000 distinct CDR3 sequences in the sample, approximately 42% were seen once. This CDR3 comprises 15 residues. The germline V gene has CDR1 MGHRA and CDR2 YSYEKL. The data belong to a study of blood T cells in healthy people across ages. The specimen sequenced was blood. The chain links TRBV4-1 to TRBJ1-2, with a tentative D call TRBD1 (5 bases). This clonotype was sampled from a woman aged 18-30 years in good health. The chain's CDR3 is CASTQLIGTTYGYTF. The CDR3 DNA reads TGCGCCAGCACCCAACTTATCGGGACGACCTATGGCTACACCTTC.